Below are 13 T cell receptor beta chains sequenced from a single sample in a study of blood T cell repertoires in COVID-19. TCRdb's table, derived via immunoSEQ multiplex PCR, lists solely in-frame clones and lacks some. The table lists some 200,000 clones, around 81% of them singletons. Sequencing was performed on peripheral blood. The receptors come from a woman aged 25 to 39 who had recovered from COVID-19.

The chain couples TRBV9 to TRBJ2-3, with TRBD2 matching over 9 bases. This CDR3 contains 16 residues. V dropped 0 bases and J dropped 2; count of bases not matched to a gene: 4. CDR1 and CDR2 from the germline V gene are SGDLS and YYNGEE. The CDR3, as DNA: TGTGCCAGCAGCGTAGGGCTAGCGGGGTTCACAGATACGCAGTATTTT. Translating gives CASSVGLAGFTDTQYF.

The V and J genes are TRBV5-6 and TRBJ2-1, with 8 bases matching TRBD2. Germline V gives CDR1 SGHDT, CDR2 YYEEEE. V lost 1 base and J lost 3; bases outside the gene matches: 12. The CDR3 loop spans 18 amino acids. CDR3 sequence: CASSLFSSGRAVYNEQFF. The CDR3 nucleotides read TGTGCCAGCAGCTTGTTTTCATCCGGGAGGGCAGTCTACAATGAGCAGTTCTTC.

By share of the sample, this clone is medium-sized (0.01 to 0.1%). V is TRBV5-1 and J is TRBJ2-1, with a possible D match to TRBD2 (7 bases). The CDR3 has 15 amino acids. Germline lookup yields CDR1 SGHRS and CDR2 YFSETQ. V lost 4 bases and J lost 9, with 20 bases in between. The CDR3 region is CASSPAGAEVGEQFF. CDR3 bases: TGCGCCAGCAGCCCGGCGGGGGCGGAGGTCGGTGAGCAGTTCTTC.

The V and J genes are TRBV5-1 and TRBJ1-5; D unclear. Germline CDR1 SGHRS, CDR2 YFSETQ. CDR3 length: 16 residues. The V end was cut by 4 bases, the J end by 0 bases, with 14 bases between. CDR3 residues: CASSPGSSYSNQPQHF. The CDR3 region has the DNA TGCGCCAGCAGCCCCGGTAGTTCTTATAGCAATCAGCCCCAGCATTTT.

About this clone: An end of the junction differs from the germline gene, which may be a read error. The gene calls are TRBV4-1 and TRBJ2-7, with a possible D match to TRBD2 (5 bases). Germline values: CDR1 MGHRA, CDR2 YSYEKL. This CDR3 has 15 residues. This CDR3 reads CASSQVRPGVEERYF. CDR3 DNA sequence: TGCGCCAGCAGCCAAGTAAGGCCCGGGGTGGAGGAGCGGTACTTC.

The rearrangement links TRBV19 to TRBJ2-1; 9 nucleotides align to TRBD2. The trim removed 3 bases at V and 8 bases at J, leaving 8 bases unmatched. The CDR3 has 15 residues. Per the germline V gene, CDR1 is LNHDA and CDR2 is SQIVND (reference sequence). CDR3 sequence (DNA): TGTGCCAGTAGTATTCCGAGCGGGAGGTCGGATGAGCAGTTCTTC. Translation gives CASSIPSGRSDEQFF. The entire variable domain, with the rest obtained from reference TRBV19 and TRBJ2-1, is as follows: DGGITQSPKYLFRKEGQNVTLSCEQNLNHDAMYWYRQDPGQGLRLIYYSQIVNDFQKGDIAEGYSVSREKKESFPLTVTSAQKNPTAFYLCASSIPSGRSDEQFFGPGTRLTVL.

J is TRBJ2-7 and V is TRBV4-2; weak D call: TRBD2 (7 bases). CDR1 and CDR2 (germline): LGHNA, YNFKEQ. CDR3 length equals 14 residues. Deletions cut 7 bases from V and 9 bases from J, with 22 bases between. The CDR3 is CASTTAGAPTRQYF. The CDR3 DNA reads as TGTGCCAGCACGACGGCGGGGGCGCCTACGAGGCAGTACTTC.

The chain couples TRBV3-1 (or the pseudogene TRBV3-2) to TRBJ1-2, with 7 bases lining up with TRBD1. The germline V gene encodes CDR1 LGHDT and CDR2 YNNKEL (reference sequence). This CDR3 comprises 12 residues. After removal of 6 bases from V and 8 bases from J, the junction contained 6 bases not matched to a gene. This CDR3 reads CASSITGVGYTF. The CDR3, as DNA: TGTGCCAGCAGTATTACAGGGGTGGGCTACACCTTC.

The rearrangement links TRBV12-5 to TRBJ2-6, with D unclear. Trimming took off 7 bases at V and 0 bases at J, with 4 bases between the two ends. CDR1 is LGHNT, CDR2 FRNRAP, per germline. CDR3 size: 13 residues. The CDR3 loop is CASASSGANVLTF. For the CDR3, the DNA is TGTGCTAGTGCCTCCTCTGGGGCCAACGTCCTGACTTTC.

This rearrangement joins TRBV2 to TRBJ1-2, with no clear D. Trimming cost V 9 bases and J 8 bases, with 13 bases left between them. This CDR3 has 11 residues. CDR1 and CDR2 from the germline V gene are SNHLY and FYNNEI. CDR3 protein: CASQPERGYTF. The CDR3 nucleotides are TGTGCCAGTCAACCCGAGAGGGGCTACACCTTC.

The chain combines TRBV2 with TRBJ2-7, with TRBD1 matching 10 bases. The CDR3 has 13 residues. With 5 bases clipped from V and 12 bases from J, the junction kept 10 bases outside the gene matches. The V gene's germline CDR1 is SNHLY and CDR2 FYNNEI. The CDR3 is CASSPRSGQGSYF. CDR3 DNA: TGTGCCAGCAGTCCTAGGTCGGGACAGGGGTCGTACTTC.

The genes are TRBV9 and TRBJ2-5; 8 bases match TRBD2. Germline V gene sequence: CDR1 SGDLS, CDR2 YYNGEE. The V gene end was trimmed by 4 bases and the J gene end by 9 bases; junction bases not matched to a gene: 20. The CDR3 loop spans 17 amino acids. This CDR3 reads CASSSPSAGVGRGPQYF. Written as DNA, the CDR3 is TGTGCCAGCAGCTCCCCCTCAGCGGGAGTAGGTAGAGGGCCCCAGTACTTC.

The J gene is TRBJ1-5, the V gene TRBV6-2 or TRBV6-3; D gene unclear. This CDR3 has 13 amino acids. Trimming took off 5 bases at V and 0 bases at J, with 5 bases between the two ends. Germline-derived CDR1 and CDR2 are MNHEY and SVGEGT. The CDR3 is CASSDNSNQPQHF. The CDR3 region has the DNA TGTGCCAGCAGTGACAATAGCAATCAGCCCCAGCATTTT.